These T cell receptor beta chains were read from a single sample in a study of immune evolution from preneoplasia to lung adenocarcinoma. Using immunoSEQ multiplex PCR, the repertoire was profiled, and TCRdb retains in-frame clones only, with some absent. Found here are about 9,900 clones, 88% of them singletons; the top ten hold just under 3%. Specimen: FFPE invasive lung adenocarcinoma tissue. The source is a person aged 70 to 85 with invasive lung adenocarcinoma. Some clones in this sample may be carry-over from other donors' samples. CDR3s include the opening cysteine and the closing phenylalanine or tryptophan. The D gene is left open where the match is weak. Not every row has a clone size; where given, it reads once, few, many or a size class.

CASSYLKGENTGELFF	TGTGCCAGCAGTTATTTAAAGGGAGAGAACACCGGGGAGCTGTTTTTT	TRBJ2-2	TRBV6-6	.	.
CASSMSGLAGETQYF	TGTGCCAGCAGCATGTCGGGACTAGCGGGGGAGACCCAGTACTTC	TRBJ2-5	TRBV7-2	.	TRBD2
CASSDPLGYEQYF	TGTGCCAGCAGCGACCCGCTCGGCTACGAGCAGTACTTC	TRBJ2-7	TRBV11-2	.	.
CASSPTGTQPQHF	TGTGCCAGCTCACCGACAGGGACCCAGCCCCAGCATTTT	TRBJ1-5	TRBV18	.	TRBD1
CASSSTGANTGELFF	TGTGCCAGCAGCTCGACAGGGGCGAACACCGGGGAGCTGTTTTTT	TRBJ2-2	TRBV7-6	.	TRBD1
CASSVAPRTSWEQYF	TGCGCCAGCAGTGTCGCCCCTCGGACATCCTGGGAGCAGTACTTC	TRBJ2-7	TRBV23-1	.	.
CASSLPGNRAYEQYF	TGTGCCAGCAGCTTACCTGGGAACAGGGCCTACGAGCAGTACTTC	TRBJ2-7	TRBV11-2	.	.
CASSLGRVGMVAEAFF	TGCGCCAGCAGCTTGGGTAGGGTCGGAATGGTCGCTGAAGCTTTCTTT	TRBJ1-1	TRBV5-1	.	.
CASSVRGAMAFQTQYF	TGTGCCAGCAGTGTTCGGGGGGCGATGGCATTTCAGACCCAGTACTTC	TRBJ2-5	TRBV2	.	.
CASSGGQGNNQPQHF	TGTGCCAGCAGTGGGGGACAGGGTAACAATCAGCCCCAGCATTTT	TRBJ1-5	TRBV6-5	.	TRBD1
CASSEDSGNEKLFF	TGTGCCAGCAGCGAGGACAGCGGGAATGAAAAACTGTTTTTT	TRBJ1-4	TRBV6-5	.	.
CASSKRVDYGYTF	TGTGCCAGCAGCAAGAGGGTAGATTATGGCTACACCTTC	TRBJ1-2	TRBV7-8	once	.
CASRPLAGGQQETQYF	TGCGCCAGCAGACCCCTAGCGGGGGGACAGCAAGAGACCCAGTACTTC	TRBJ2-5	TRBV5-1	.	TRBD2
CRVSFANTEAFF	TGCAGGGTTAGCTTCGCGAACACTGAAGCTTTCTTT	TRBJ1-1	TRBV29-1	.	.
CASSSGTGIQDTQYF	TGTGCCAGCAGCTCGGGAACAGGGATTCAAGATACGCAGTATTTT	TRBJ2-3	TRBV11-3	.	.
CASSGGGGYGYTF	TGTGCCAGCAGTGGAGGCGGTGGTTATGGCTACACCTTC	TRBJ1-2	TRBV7-2	.	.
CASSHGGYREAFF	TGCGCCAGCAGCCACGGAGGGTATCGGGAAGCTTTCTTT	TRBJ1-1	TRBV4-1	.	.
CASSFGGGGQPQHF	TGTGCCAGTAGTTTTGGGGGAGGTGGTCAGCCCCAGCATTTT	TRBJ1-5	TRBV19	.	.
CASSWTGTYEQYF	TGTGCCAGCAGCTGGACCGGGACCTACGAGCAGTACTTC	TRBJ2-7	TRBV11-2	.	.
CASHKGTNTGELFF	TGTGCCAGCCATAAGGGAACGAACACCGGGGAGCTGTTTTTT	TRBJ2-2	TRBV11-2	.	.
CASSYAGNTEAFF	TGTGCCAGCAGCTATGCAGGGAATACTGAAGCTTTCTTT	TRBJ1-1	TRBV5-5	.	.
CASSVSGGWSYEQYF	TGTGCCAGCAGTGTTAGTGGGGGCTGGTCGTACGAGCAGTACTTC	TRBJ2-7	TRBV6-1	.	.
CASSFGTAMETQYF	TGTGCCAGCAGCTTCGGAACAGCGATGGAAACCCAGTACTTC	TRBJ2-5	TRBV5-4	.	.
CASSKAWDVQRFF	TGTGCCAGCAGCAAAGCCTGGGACGTCCAGCGGTTCTTC	TRBJ2-1	TRBV21-1	.	.
CASSSEGTGDTQYF	TGCGCCAGCAGCTCGGAGGGGACGGGAGATACGCAGTATTTT	TRBJ2-3	TRBV5-1	once	.
CASSLGGWSNQPQHF	TGTGCCAGCAGCTTGGGGGGGTGGAGTAATCAGCCCCAGCATTTT	TRBJ1-5	TRBV5-5	.	.
CASSVGIGGGVNEKLFF	TGTGCCAGCAGCGTAGGAATAGGGGGTGGGGTTAATGAAAAACTGTTTTTT	TRBJ1-4	TRBV9	once	.
CASRRGGQGAGEKLFF	TGTGCCAGCAGGCGGGGGGGACAGGGGGCGGGTGAAAAACTGTTTTTT	TRBJ1-4	TRBV27	.	TRBD1
CASSLLGDQTNEQFF	TGCGCCAGCAGCTTGTTGGGGGACCAAACTAATGAGCAGTTCTTC	TRBJ2-1	TRBV5-1	.	.
CATQDRAVNEQFF	TGTGCCACCCAGGACAGGGCGGTTAATGAGCAGTTCTTC	TRBJ2-1	TRBV5-4	.	TRBD1
CASSLAGVVEQFF	TGTGCCAGCAGCTTAGCGGGGGTCGTTGAGCAGTTCTTC	TRBJ2-1	TRBV7-9	once	.
CASRDRRQPQHF	TGTGCCAGCAGGGACAGGAGACAGCCCCAGCATTTT	TRBJ1-5	TRBV6-1	.	TRBD1
CASSSPRGGSTDTQYF	TGTGCCAGCAGCTCGCCCAGGGGCGGGTCGACAGATACGCAGTATTTT	TRBJ2-3	TRBV7-6	few	.
CASSELTGVNTEAFF	TGTGCCAGCAGTGAATTGACAGGTGTGAACACTGAAGCTTTCTTT	TRBJ1-1	TRBV6-1	.	.
CASRGTAPREAQYF	TGTGCCAGCAGGGGGACAGCCCCAAGAGAGGCCCAGTACTTC	TRBJ2-5	TRBV6-5	.	TRBD1
CASSLAASGGSSYNEQFF	TGCGCCAGCAGCTTGGCGGCTAGCGGGGGTTCCTCCTACAATGAGCAGTTCTTC	TRBJ2-1	TRBV5-1	.	TRBD2
CATKDNEQFF	TGTGCCACCAAGGACAATGAGCAGTTCTTC	TRBJ2-1	TRBV28	.	.
CAWTANYGYTF	TGTGCCTGGACAGCTAACTATGGCTACACCTTC	TRBJ1-2	TRBV30	.	.
CASNNGPDTQYF	TGTGCCAGCAATAACGGCCCAGATACGCAGTATTTT	TRBJ2-3	TRBV7-9	few	.
CAAGQGGTEAFF	TGTGCCGCCGGACAGGGGGGGACTGAAGCTTTCTTT	TRBJ1-1	TRBV30	.	TRBD1
CAWETGGDESYEQYF	TGTGCCTGGGAAACAGGGGGCGACGAATCCTACGAGCAGTACTTC	TRBJ2-7	TRBV30	.	TRBD1
CATALAGVIRDTQYF	TGTGCCACCGCACTAGCGGGGGTAATTAGGGATACGCAGTATTTT	TRBJ2-3	TRBV28	.	TRBD2
CASSFEGGTDTQYF	TGTGCCAGCAGCTTTGAAGGTGGGACAGATACGCAGTATTTT	TRBJ2-3	TRBV5-4	.	.
CATQLRAGGKPYEQYF	TGTGCCACCCAGCTTAGGGCGGGAGGCAAACCCTACGAGCAGTACTTC	TRBJ2-7	TRBV7-9	.	TRBD2
CASSVGAAAYEQYF	TGTGCCAGCAGCGTAGGCGCAGCCGCCTACGAGCAGTACTTC	TRBJ2-7	TRBV9	.	.
CSVERAGVPPYEQYF	TGCAGCGTTGAACGGGCGGGAGTTCCCCCCTACGAGCAGTACTTC	TRBJ2-7	TRBV29-1	.	TRBD2
CASSVGGQGGNTIYF	TGTGCCAGCAGCGTAGGGGGACAGGGGGGAAACACCATATATTTT	TRBJ1-3	TRBV9	.	TRBD1
CASSSSVSTDTQYF	TGTGCCAGCAGCTCCAGCGTCAGCACAGATACGCAGTATTTT	TRBJ2-3	TRBV7-3	.	.
CASSRGQGRGYTF	TGTGCCAGCAGTCGAGGACAGGGGCGCGGCTACACCTTC	TRBJ1-2	TRBV6-5	.	TRBD1
CASSLTLDTEAFF	TGTGCCAGCAGCTTAACGTTGGACACTGAAGCTTTCTTT	TRBJ1-1	TRBV7-3	few	.
CASSQESMQGNTEAFF	TGTGCCAGCAGCCAAGAGTCTATGCAGGGGAACACTGAAGCTTTCTTT	TRBJ1-1	TRBV4-2	.	.
CSARHYNEQFF	TGCAGTGCTAGACATTACAATGAGCAGTTCTTC	TRBJ2-1	TRBV20-1	.	.
CASSRAEQETQYF	TGTGCCAGTAGTCGGGCTGAACAAGAGACCCAGTACTTC	TRBJ2-5	TRBV19	.	.
CAWKWGGSTDTQYF	TGTGCCTGGAAGTGGGGGGGTAGCACAGATACGCAGTATTTT	TRBJ2-3	TRBV30	.	TRBD2
CAISEPTSGPGAFF	TGTGCCATCAGTGAGCCCACGAGTGGGCCGGGCGCTTTCTTT	TRBJ1-1	TRBV10-3	.	.